This T cell receptor (beta chain) was identified during a study of blood T cells in healthy people across ages. CDR1 is DFQATT, CDR2 SNEGSKA, per germline (reference sequence). Trimming removed 2 bases from V and 4 bases from J, with 17 bases in between. The CDR3 spans 15 residues. This clonotype was counted only a few times. It was with a sample-barcoded 5' primer and a J-beta primer mix that a second PCR of roughly 7 to 12 cycles was run. MiXCR was run by TCRdb on the 5' RACE reads, yielding one entry per CDR3 protein. The top ten hold approximately 11% of the sample, which has fewer than 2,000,000 distinct CDR3 sequences, roughly 32% seen once.

V and J are TRBV20-1 and TRBJ2-5; D unclear. The sequence was collected from a woman in her 30s in good health. Sequencing input: blood. The CDR3 loop reads CSARFGLSGRETQYF. As DNA, the CDR3 is TGCAGTGCTAGATTTGGCCTATCTGGACGAGAGACCCAGTACTTC.